This passage covers 15 T cell receptor gamma chains from one sample sequenced in a study of Vδ1+ human thymocytes. The study, taken as a whole, reports: Highly polyclonal TRG and TRD repertoires with Gaussian CDR3 length distributions appeared in thymus.

Antigens for these TCRs are unknown. The template was reverse-transcribed extracted RNA. CDR3 amplicons came from multiplex PCR with pooled V-gene forward and constant-region reverse primers. TCRdb re-processed the multiplex PCR reads via CATT. Of more than 25,000 gamma-chain clones in the sample, 15% to 25% are singletons; the top ten hold roughly 1.9%. The sequencing input was Vdelta1+ gamma-delta thymocytes from the thymus. Subset described: FACS-sorted CD3+ TCRalphabeta- TCRVdelta1+ TCRVdelta2- thymocytes. The source is a boy under two years old who had congenital heart surgery.

On this clone: Other DNA sequences of this sample code for an identical CDR3. This chain uses TRGV4 with TRGJP2. The V and J ends lost 1 base and 2 bases, in that order; junction bases with no gene match: 4. CDR1 is EGSTGY, CDR2 YDSYTSSV, per germline. The CDR3 length is 15 residues. DNA for the CDR3: TGTGCCACCTGGGATGGATTAAGTAGTGATTGGATCAAGACGTTT. Translating it yields CATWDGLSSDWIKTF.

This sequence joins TRGV4 and TRGJ1 or TRGJ2. This CDR3 region has 13 residues. V lost 0 bases and J lost 11; bases outside the gene matches: 10. Germline V gives CDR1 EGSTGY, CDR2 YDSYTSSV. The CDR3 DNA follows: TGTGCCACCTGGGATGGGCGCGATGGGGAGAAACTCTTT. Protein: CATWDGRDGEKLF.

This clone showed up just a few times. The chain couples TRGV4 to TRGJ1 or TRGJ2. Trimming cost V 3 bases and J 8 bases; bases outside gene matches: 7. Germline V gene data show CDR1 as EGSTGY and CDR2 as YDSYTSSV. CDR3 length: 12 amino acids. CDR3: CATWDPNNKKLF. In DNA form, the CDR3 reads TGTGCCACCTGGGATCCAAACAATAAGAAACTCTTT.

This clone was seen a few times. The chain has TRGV9 and TRGJP1. The CDR3 covers 16 residues. V was clipped by 2 bases and J by 4 bases; unmatched bases: 10. Germline V lookup: CDR1 GITISATS, CDR2 ISYDGTV (reference sequence). For the CDR3, the DNA is TGTGCCTTGTGGGAGGCCAGGTCCTTCACTGGTTGGTTCAAGATATTT. It encodes CALWEARSFTGWFKIF.

In this sample, this clone turned up a few times. This chain links TRGV2 with TRGJ1 or TRGJ2. CDR1 EGSNGY and CDR2 YDSYNSKV come from the germline V gene. The CDR3 totals 12 residues. V dropped 5 bases and J dropped 8; count of bases not matched to a gene: 9. CDR3 DNA: TGTGCCACCTGGGCCAGCCCAGATAAGAAACTCTTT. This sequence encodes CATWASPDKKLF.

The chain carries TRGV4 and TRGJP1. The CDR3 is made up of 14 amino acids. CDR1 EGSTGY and CDR2 YDSYTSSV come from the germline V gene. Unmatched junction bases numbered 2, after V lost 4 bases and J lost 0 bases. Written as DNA, the CDR3 is TGTGCCACCTGGGACCATACCACTGGTTGGTTCAAGATATTT. The encoded protein is CATWDHTTGWFKIF.

Concerning this clone: Other DNA variants within this sample encode the same CDR3. The genes are TRGV9 and TRGJ1 or TRGJ2. Looked up from germline, CDR1 is GITISATS and CDR2 is ISYDGTV (reference sequence). Trimming at V came to 4 bases and at J to 2 bases, leaving 5 bases not matched to a gene. The CDR3 contains 13 residues. CDR3 loop: CALWDPDYYKKLF. The CDR3 DNA follows: TGTGCCTTGTGGGACCCAGATTATTATAAGAAACTCTTT.

V and J are TRGV3 and TRGJ1 or TRGJ2. CDR1 is VTNTFY and CDR2 is YDVSTARD in the germline V gene (reference sequence). The CDR3 runs 13 residues. With 3 bases clipped from V and 6 bases from J, the junction kept 8 bases outside the gene matches. The CDR3 region is CATWDSAGYKKLF. The CDR3 coding sequence is TGTGCCACCTGGGACTCAGCGGGTTATAAGAAACTCTTT.

This sequence joins TRGV5 and TRGJ1 or TRGJ2. With V trimmed by 1 base and J by 3 bases, 6 bases remained unmatched. The CDR3 length is 14 residues. CDR1 and CDR2 from the germline V gene are VINAFY and YDVSNSKD. Written as DNA, the CDR3 is TGTGCCACCTGGGACAGCCCCTTTTATTATAAGAAACTCTTT. As protein: CATWDSPFYYKKLF.

The chain combines TRGV9 with TRGJP2. Germline V gives CDR1 GITISATS, CDR2 ISYDGTV (reference sequence). The CDR3 has 14 residues. V was pared by 6 bases and J by 0 bases, with 4 bases of the junction left unmatched. CDR3 nucleotides: TGTGCCTTGTGGACTAATAGTAGTGATTGGATCAAGACGTTT. It is translated as CALWTNSSDWIKTF.

The V and J genes are TRGV4 and TRGJ1 or TRGJ2. Germline assignment: CDR1 EGSTGY and CDR2 YDSYTSSV. V was pared by 5 bases and J by 3 bases, with 4 bases of the junction left unmatched. The CDR3 sequence is 12 residues long. The CDR3 region is CATWASYYKKLF. In DNA, the CDR3 is TGTGCCACCTGGGCATCTTATTATAAGAAACTCTTT.

To note about this clone: The sample holds other DNA sequences that translate to the same CDR3. The gene calls are TRGV9 and TRGJ1 or TRGJ2. The CDR3 has 13 amino acids. V trimming: 3 bases; J trimming: 2 bases; junction bases outside the gene matches: 4. Per germline, CDR1 GITISATS and CDR2 ISYDGTV (reference sequence). In nucleotides, the CDR3 is TGTGCCTTGTGGGAGTCAGATTATTATAAGAAACTCTTT. Translation: CALWESDYYKKLF.

This clone was found a few times. The V and J genes are TRGV4 and TRGJP1. CDR1 and CDR2 (germline): EGSTGY, YDSYTSSV. This CDR3 spans 16 amino acids. Unmatched junction bases numbered 5, after V lost 1 base and J lost 0 bases. CDR3 sequence (DNA): TGTGCCACCTGGGATGGAGGCTATACCACTGGTTGGTTCAAGATATTT. Protein product: CATWDGGYTTGWFKIF.

The J gene is TRGJ1 or TRGJ2, the V gene TRGV3. The J segment lost 1 base and the V segment lost 0 bases, leaving 9 bases of the junction unmatched. Germline V gene lookup returns CDR1 VTNTFY and CDR2 YDVSTARD (reference sequence). The CDR3 is 16 amino acids. Here the CDR3 DNA reads TGTGCCACCTGGGACAGGCCCTCCTTTAATTATTATAAGAAACTCTTT. Its protein is CATWDRPSFNYYKKLF.

This clone turned up a few times. The rearrangement joins TRGV4 to TRGJ1 or TRGJ2. Per germline, CDR1 EGSTGY and CDR2 YDSYTSSV. This CDR3 is 14 amino acids long. The junction had 4 bases not matched to a gene; V was cut back by 2 bases and J by 0 bases. CDR3: CATWDAQNYYKKLF. The CDR3 DNA is TGTGCCACCTGGGATGCGCAGAATTATTATAAGAAACTCTTT.